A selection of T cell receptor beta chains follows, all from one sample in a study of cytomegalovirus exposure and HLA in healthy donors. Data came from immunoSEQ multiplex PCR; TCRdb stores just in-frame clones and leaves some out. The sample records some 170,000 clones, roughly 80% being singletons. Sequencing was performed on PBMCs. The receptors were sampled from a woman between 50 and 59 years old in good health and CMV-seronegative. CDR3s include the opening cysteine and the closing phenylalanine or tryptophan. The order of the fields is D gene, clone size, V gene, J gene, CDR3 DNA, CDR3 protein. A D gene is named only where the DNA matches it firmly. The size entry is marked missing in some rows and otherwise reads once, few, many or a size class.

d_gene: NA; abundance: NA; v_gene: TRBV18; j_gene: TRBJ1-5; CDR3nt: TGTGCCAGCTCACCACTCCCAGGGAGGGATCAGCCCCAGCATTTT; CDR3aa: CASSPLPGRDQPQHF
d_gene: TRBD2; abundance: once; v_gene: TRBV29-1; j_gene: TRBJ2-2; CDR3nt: TGCAGCCCCCCGGGGGGGGACACCGGGGAGCTGTTTTTT; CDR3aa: CSPPGGDTGELFF
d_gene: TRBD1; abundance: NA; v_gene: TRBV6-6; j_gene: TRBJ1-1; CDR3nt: TGTGCCAGCAGTTACTCCAAAGGGACAGGGGCGCCGGTGGCTTTCTTT; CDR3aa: CASSYSKGTGAPVAFF
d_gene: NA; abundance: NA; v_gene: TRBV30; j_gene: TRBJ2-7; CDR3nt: TGTGCCTGGAGCCCCTGGAGGGGGCGCCTACGGCTCCACGAGCAGTACTTC; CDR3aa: CAWSPWRGRLRLHEQYF
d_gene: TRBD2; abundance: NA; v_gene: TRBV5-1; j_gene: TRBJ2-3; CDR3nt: TGCGCCAGCAGCTTGGACCTAGCGGGGGGTGGGACAGATACGCAGTATTTT; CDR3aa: CASSLDLAGGGTDTQYF
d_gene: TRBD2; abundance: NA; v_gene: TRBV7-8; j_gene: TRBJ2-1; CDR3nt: TGTGCCAGCAGCTTAGGACTAGCGGGAGGTTCCTACAATGAGCAGTTCTTC; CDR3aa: CASSLGLAGGSYNEQFF
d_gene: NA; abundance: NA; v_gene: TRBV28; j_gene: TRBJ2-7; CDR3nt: TGTGCCAGCACGACAGGTCTCGAGCAGTACTTC; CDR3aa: CASTTGLEQYF
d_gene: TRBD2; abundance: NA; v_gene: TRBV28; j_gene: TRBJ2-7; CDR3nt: TGTGCCAGCAAGCCTAGCGGCCCCTACGAGCAGTACTTC; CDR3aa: CASKPSGPYEQYF
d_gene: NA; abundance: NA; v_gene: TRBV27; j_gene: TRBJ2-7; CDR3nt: TGTGCCAGCAGCCTAAAAGGACAGTCCACTTCCTCCTACGAGCAGTACTTC; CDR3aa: CASSLKGQSTSSYEQYF
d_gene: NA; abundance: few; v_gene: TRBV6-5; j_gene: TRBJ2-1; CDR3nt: TGTGCCAGCAGCCGACAGACTTCAGCCTACAATGAGCAGTTCTTC; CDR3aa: CASSRQTSAYNEQFF
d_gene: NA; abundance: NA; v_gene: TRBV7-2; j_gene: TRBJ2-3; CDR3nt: TGTGCCAGCAGCTTAGATCGCGGGGATACGCAGTATTTT; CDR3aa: CASSLDRGDTQYF
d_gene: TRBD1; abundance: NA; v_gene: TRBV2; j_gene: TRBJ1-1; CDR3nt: TGTGCCAGCAGTCCTAGTCCAGGGGGCCGGGAAGCTTTCTTT; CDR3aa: CASSPSPGGREAFF
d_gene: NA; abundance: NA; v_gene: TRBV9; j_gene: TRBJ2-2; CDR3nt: TGTGCCAGCAGCGGTAGTCCCCGCAACACCGGGGAGCTGTTTTTT; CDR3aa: CASSGSPRNTGELFF
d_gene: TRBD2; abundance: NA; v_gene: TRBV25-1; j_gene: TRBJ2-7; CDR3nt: TGTGCCAGCACACGGGGGAGGGAGTACGAGCAGTACTTC; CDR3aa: CASTRGREYEQYF
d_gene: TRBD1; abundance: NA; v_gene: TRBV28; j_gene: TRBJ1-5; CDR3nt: TGTGCCAGCAGTCCCGGACAGGGAGATCAGCCCCAGCATTTT; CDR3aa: CASSPGQGDQPQHF
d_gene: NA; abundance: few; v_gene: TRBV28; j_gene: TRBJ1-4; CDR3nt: TGTGCCAGCAGCCCTTACTCGGTTCGGTTGAAAGAAAAACTGTTTTTT; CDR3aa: CASSPYSVRLKEKLFF
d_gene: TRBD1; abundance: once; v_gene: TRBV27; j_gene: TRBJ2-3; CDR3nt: TGTGCCAGCAGACGGGACAGGGGGCTCACAGATACGCAGTATTTT; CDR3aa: CASRRDRGLTDTQYF
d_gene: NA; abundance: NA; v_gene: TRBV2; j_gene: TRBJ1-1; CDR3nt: TGTGCCAGCAGTGAAGGTTGGGGACTAGCGCCTGAAGCTTTCTTT; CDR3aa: CASSEGWGLAPEAFF
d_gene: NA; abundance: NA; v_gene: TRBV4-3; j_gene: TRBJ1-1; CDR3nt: TGCGCCAGCAGCCTTGTCCGGGGGAACACTGAAGCTTTCTTT; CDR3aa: CASSLVRGNTEAFF
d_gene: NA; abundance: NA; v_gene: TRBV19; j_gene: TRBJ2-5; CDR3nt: TGTGCCAGTAGTATAGATCTGGAAGGGGGGGGCCAAGAGACCCAGTACTTC; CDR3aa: CASSIDLEGGGQETQYF